This T cell receptor beta chain appears in the sequencing data of a study of human T cells and chemical hapten exposure (dated by TCRdb to the early 2020s). Study-wide context: For sensitization, 2% DPC in acetone was applied to a 2 cm by 2 cm area of upper inner arm skin. Blood for TCR sequencing was provided by twenty-nine alopecia patients at one to four time points (pre-sensitization, 2, 6 and 24 weeks). Patch testing was done on the upper back using Finn chambers containing 0.01% DPC, and results were scored after 6 days according to International Contact Dermatitis Research Group standards. Alopecia areata with under or over 50% scalp involvement, alopecia totalis and alopecia universalis were represented in the patient cohort, which was mostly female. Blood was sampled from patients pre-sensitization (week 0) and at 2, 6 and about 24 weeks after DPC sensitization. Patients additionally received weekly therapeutic DPC doses to the scalp throughout the roughly 26-week study period. Libraries were combined into a pool for sequencing, and differences in TCR yield between samples came mainly from small differences in library volumes within the pool. Peripheral blood TCR repertoire changes were tracked in vivo in alopecia patients during primary and secondary sensitization to the hapten diphenylcyclopropenone (DPC).

Library prep was done by RACE. These reads were obtained on a NextSeq 500. Library preparation attached unique molecular identifiers to individual cDNA molecules for quantitative, reproducible TCR counting. From each blood RNA sample, both TCR alpha and TCR beta chains were sequenced. The original pipeline was this. The median number of TCRs per sample was around 96,000, ranging from 23,224 to 690,600. V, J and CDR3 annotation of the TCR reads was carried out using the Decombinator software suite. To make PS versus PT1 abundance plots, every sample was subsampled to the same number of TCRs (28,000). Expanded TCRs were defined as absent before sensitization and observed at least eight times at the 2-week time point. TCRdb applied fastp at Q25 and MiXCR to the public reads, then kept only in-frame beta chains. CDR3 protein sequences are deduplicated, and each keeps its most common genes and DNA. The authors' filters were not applied to this entry. This sample is represented by roughly 190,000 distinct CDR3 sequences; approximately 20% of them were singletons. The ten largest clones capture less than 7% of the sample.

The time point label of this sample denotes: patch test 1, 2 weeks after DPC sensitization. Explained via the paper, the treatment or condition label denotes: therapeutic diphenylcyclopropenone sensitization with weekly scalp DPC. At every patch-test visit, the blood draw took place before the patch test was put on. To be eligible, patients had to be aged 18 to 70, diagnosed with alopecia and judged suitable for DPC therapy, while pregnant patients were excluded. Total RNA was extracted from unfractionated whole blood that had been collected in Tempus Blood RNA tubes. CDR1 and CDR2 (DFQATT, SNEGSKA) derive from the germline V gene (reference sequence). Including the terminal cysteine and phenylalanine, the CDR3 comprises 13 residues. Only the CDR3 part of the read is kept: 39 bases, read in frame from the first base. V loses 0 bases of germline sequence and J loses 3 bases, and the interval between the two ends is 8 bases.

The full study reports these points: DPC sensitization did not change the number of TCRs with a frequency above 1 in 1000, and there was no evidence of changes in global repertoire structure. Significantly more large CDR3 similarity clusters were formed by expanded TCRs than by pre-sensitization or healthy control sets, consistent with antigen-driven responses. Repeated subsampling changed both the strength of the expansion versus patch-test correlation and the threshold at which that correlation became significant. A positive correlation was found between the number of PT1 expanded TCRs and patch test score, with significance reached at thresholds 8, 16 and 32 but not 4. Alopecia, a presumed autoimmune disease, was present in all patients, so the immune response of the patients might differ from that of healthy individuals.

As for this clonotype: Its antigen is not yet known. The record has no base qualities; no much larger clone is one base away.

The starting material was whole blood, obtained in connection with sensitization to the hapten diphenylcyclopropenone (DPC). The rearrangement joined TRBV20-1 to TRBJ1-1; perhaps TRBD1 is the D gene, with 5 bases matching. This TCR was recovered from a woman aged 50 to 60 with alopecia areata. Some clones in this sample may be carry-over from other donors' samples. The bases are TGCAGTGCTAGAGATTTAGGGGACACTGAAGCTTTCTTT. Its translation reads: CSARDLGDTEAFF.